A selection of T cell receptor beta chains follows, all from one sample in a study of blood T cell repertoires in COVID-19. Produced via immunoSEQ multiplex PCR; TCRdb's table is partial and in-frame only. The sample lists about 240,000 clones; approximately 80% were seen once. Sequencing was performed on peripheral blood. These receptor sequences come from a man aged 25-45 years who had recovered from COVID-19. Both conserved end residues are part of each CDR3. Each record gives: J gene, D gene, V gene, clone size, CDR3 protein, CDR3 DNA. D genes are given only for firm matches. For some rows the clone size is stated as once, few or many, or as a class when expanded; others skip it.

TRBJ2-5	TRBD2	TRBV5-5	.	CASSGTSVGETQYF	TGTGCCAGCAGCGGAACTAGCGTGGGGGAGACCCAGTACTTC
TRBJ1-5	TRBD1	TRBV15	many	CATSRDPGGNQPQHF	TGTGCCACCAGCAGAGATCCAGGGGGGAATCAGCCCCAGCATTTT
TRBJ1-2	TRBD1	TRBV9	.	CASSDLTGGFYGYTF	TGTGCCAGCAGCGACTTGACAGGGGGTTTCTATGGCTACACCTTC
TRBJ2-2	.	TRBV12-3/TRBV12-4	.	CASSLAGGGELFF	TGTGCCAGCAGTTTAGCTGGCGGGGGGGAGCTGTTTTTT
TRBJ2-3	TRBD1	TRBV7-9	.	CASSSWTGSDTQYF	TGTGCCAGCAGCTCCTGGACAGGGTCGGATACGCAGTATTTT
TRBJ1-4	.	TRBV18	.	CASSPGTTEKLFF	TGTGCCAGCTCCCCCGGGACAACAGAGAAACTGTTTTTT
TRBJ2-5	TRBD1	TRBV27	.	CASSRDRGQETQYF	TGTGCCAGCAGTAGGGACAGGGGACAAGAGACCCAGTACTTC
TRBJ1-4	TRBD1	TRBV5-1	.	CASSFDRGDEKLFF	TGCGCCAGCAGCTTCGACAGGGGCGATGAAAAACTGTTTTTT
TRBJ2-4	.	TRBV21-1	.	CASSETLDRVGGRAKNIQYF	TGTGCCAGCAGCGAAACCCTGGACAGGGTCGGGGGTAGAGCCAAAAACATTCAGTACTTC
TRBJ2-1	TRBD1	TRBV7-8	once	CASSLRDRYNEQFF	TGTGCCAGCAGCTTACGGGACAGATACAATGAGCAGTTCTTC
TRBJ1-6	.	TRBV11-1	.	CASSGTGFNNSPLHF	TGTGCCAGCAGCGGAACCGGGTTCAATAATTCACCCCTCCACTTT
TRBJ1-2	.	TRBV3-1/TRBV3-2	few	CASSHESRPYGYTF	TGTGCCAGCAGCCACGAGAGCAGGCCCTATGGCTACACCTTC
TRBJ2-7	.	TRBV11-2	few	CASSISPTGGSYEQYF	TGTGCCAGCAGCATAAGCCCCACCGGGGGAAGCTACGAGCAGTACTTC
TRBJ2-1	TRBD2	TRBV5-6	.	CASSHHSASGGHRNNEQFF	TGTGCCAGCAGCCACCACTCGGCTAGCGGGGGCCACCGCAACAATGAGCAGTTCTTC
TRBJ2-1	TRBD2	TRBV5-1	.	CASSLRTSGGGDEQFF	TGCGCCAGCAGCTTGCGGACTAGCGGGGGGGGCGATGAGCAGTTCTTC
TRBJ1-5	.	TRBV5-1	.	CASSPLGGWQPQHF	TGCGCCAGCAGCCCGCTAGGGGGTTGGCAGCCCCAGCATTTT
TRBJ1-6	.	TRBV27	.	CASRKPGLNYNSPLHF	TGTGCCAGCAGGAAACCAGGACTTAACTATAATTCACCCCTCCACTTT
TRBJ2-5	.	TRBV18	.	CASSLSGWETQYF	TGTGCCAGCTCACTGTCGGGTTGGGAGACCCAGTACTTC
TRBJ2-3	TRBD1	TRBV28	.	CASTIPRDSPTDTQYF	TGTGCCAGCACCATTCCCCGGGACAGTCCCACAGATACGCAGTATTTT
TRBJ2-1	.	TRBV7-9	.	CASRSGGYNEQFF	TGTGCCAGCAGATCCGGGGGCTACAATGAGCAGTTCTTC
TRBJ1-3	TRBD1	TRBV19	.	CASRHTGEDTIYF	TGTGCCAGTAGGCACACAGGGGAGGACACCATATATTTT
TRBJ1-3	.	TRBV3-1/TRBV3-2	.	CASSHDVRIDGTIYF	TGTGCCAGCAGCCACGATGTGAGGATAGATGGCACCATATATTTT
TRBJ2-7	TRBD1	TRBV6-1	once	CASREFGQGRSYEQYF	TGTGCCAGCAGAGAATTTGGACAGGGCCGCTCCTACGAGCAGTACTTC
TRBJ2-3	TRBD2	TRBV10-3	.	CAISEGEGDTQYF	TGTGCCATCAGTGAGGGGGAGGGAGATACGCAGTATTTT
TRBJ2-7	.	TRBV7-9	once	CASSSWWGDGGYEQYF	TGTGCCAGCAGCTCCTGGTGGGGGGACGGGGGATACGAGCAGTACTTC
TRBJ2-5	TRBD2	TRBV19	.	CASSRAGEETQYF	TGTGCCAGTAGTCGGGCGGGGGAAGAGACCCAGTACTTC
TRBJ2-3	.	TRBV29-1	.	CSVAADPSTDTQYF	TGCAGCGTTGCAGCGGACCCTAGCACAGATACGCAGTATTTT
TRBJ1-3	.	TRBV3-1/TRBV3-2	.	CASSQVGGAGNTIYF	TGTGCCAGCAGCCAAGTGGGAGGGGCTGGAAACACCATATATTTT
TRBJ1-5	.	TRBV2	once	CASSGQGLNQPQHF	TGTGCCAGCAGTGGGCAGGGTCTTAATCAGCCCCAGCATTTT
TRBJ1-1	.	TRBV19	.	CASSIGVGVLNTEAFF	TGTGCCAGTAGTATAGGGGTCGGGGTTTTGAACACTGAAGCTTTCTTT
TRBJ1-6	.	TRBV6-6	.	CASSNTGYNSPLHF	TGTGCCAGCAGCAATACAGGGTATAATTCACCCCTCCACTTT
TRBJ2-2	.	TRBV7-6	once	CASSLSQLGNTGELFF	TGTGCCAGCAGCCTAAGCCAGCTAGGGAACACCGGGGAGCTGTTTTTT
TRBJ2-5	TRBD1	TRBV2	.	CASRGDSTQTQYF	TGTGCCAGCAGAGGGGACAGTACGCAGACCCAGTACTTC
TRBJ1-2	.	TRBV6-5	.	CASTSGLVARGYTF	TGTGCCAGCACTTCGGGACTAGTAGCGCGAGGCTACACCTTC
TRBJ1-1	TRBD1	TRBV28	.	CASSLPDRVNTEAFF	TGTGCCAGCAGTTTACCCGACAGGGTAAACACTGAAGCTTTCTTT
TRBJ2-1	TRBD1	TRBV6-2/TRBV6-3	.	CASIPGQGFHEQFF	TGTGCCAGCATCCCGGGACAGGGGTTTCATGAGCAGTTCTTC
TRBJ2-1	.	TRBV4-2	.	CASSHGVREQFF	TGTGCCAGCAGCCACGGGGTTCGGGAGCAGTTCTTC
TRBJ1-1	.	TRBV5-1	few	CASSLAWNTEAFF	TGCGCCAGCAGCTTGGCCTGGAACACTGAAGCTTTCTTT
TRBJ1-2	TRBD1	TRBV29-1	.	CSTQDRGGYTF	TGCAGCACCCAGGACAGGGGGGGCTACACCTTC
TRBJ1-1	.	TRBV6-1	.	CASSELANTEAFF	TGTGCCAGCAGTGAATTGGCGAACACTGAAGCTTTCTTT
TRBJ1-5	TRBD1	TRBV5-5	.	CASSYGQGGQPQHF	TGTGCCAGCAGCTACGGACAGGGAGGGCAGCCCCAGCATTTT
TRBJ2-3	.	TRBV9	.	CASSVAPGRGRTDTQYF	TGTGCCAGCAGCGTAGCTCCGGGGCGGGGACGCACAGATACGCAGTATTTT
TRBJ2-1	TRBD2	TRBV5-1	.	CASSPGWGEGYNEQFF	TGCGCCAGCAGCCCCGGTTGGGGGGAGGGATACAATGAGCAGTTCTTC
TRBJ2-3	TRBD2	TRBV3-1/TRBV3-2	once	CASSQAIAPERRGYRDTQYF	TGTGCCAGCAGCCAAGCGATTGCCCCAGAAAGGCGGGGGTACAGGGATACGCAGTATTTT
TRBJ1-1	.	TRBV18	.	CASSGGNTEAFF	TGTGCCAGCTCAGGCGGGAACACTGAAGCTTTCTTT